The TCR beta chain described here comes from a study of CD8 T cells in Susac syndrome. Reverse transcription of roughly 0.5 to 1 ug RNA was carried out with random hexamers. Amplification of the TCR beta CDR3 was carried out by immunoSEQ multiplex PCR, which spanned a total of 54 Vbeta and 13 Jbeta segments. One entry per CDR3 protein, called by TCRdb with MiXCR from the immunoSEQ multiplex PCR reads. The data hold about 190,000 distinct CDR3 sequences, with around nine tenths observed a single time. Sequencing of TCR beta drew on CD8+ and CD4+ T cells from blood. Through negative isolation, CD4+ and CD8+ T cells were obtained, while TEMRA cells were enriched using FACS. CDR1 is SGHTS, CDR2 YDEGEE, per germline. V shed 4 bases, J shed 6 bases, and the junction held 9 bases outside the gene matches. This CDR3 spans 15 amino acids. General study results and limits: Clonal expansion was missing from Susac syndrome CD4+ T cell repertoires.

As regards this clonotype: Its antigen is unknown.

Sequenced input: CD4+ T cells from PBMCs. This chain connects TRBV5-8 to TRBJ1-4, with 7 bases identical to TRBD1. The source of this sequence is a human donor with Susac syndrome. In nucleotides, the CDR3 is TGTGCCAGCAGCAAACAAAGGGGGCTTTATGAAAAACTGTTTTTT. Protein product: CASSKQRGLYEKLFF.